The rows below give T cell receptor beta chains drawn from one sample of a study of blood T cells in healthy people across ages. TCRdb reanalysed the 5' RACE reads using MiXCR and keeps one entry per CDR3 protein. The data show about 1 million distinct CDR3 sequences, roughly 24% seen once. The same data also contributed to another study, on T cells of mothers and their children.

The material sequenced was blood. Every receptor here comes from a girl aged 2-10 years in good health. CDR3s include the opening cysteine and the closing phenylalanine or tryptophan. The D gene is left open where the match is weak. Clone size is not always given. Where it is, it says once, few, many or a class for expanded clones.

>-|TRBJ2-2|-|TRBV4-1|15
CASSQERAITGELFF
TGCGCCAGCAGCCAAGAGAGGGCTATCACCGGGGAGCTGTTTTTT
>few|TRBJ2-1|-|TRBV9|14
CASSAGQLYNEQFF
TGTGCCAGCAGCGCTGGACAGCTATACAATGAGCAGTTCTTC
>few|TRBJ2-7|-|TRBV6-5|14
CASSYAAGSYEQYF
TGTGCCAGCAGTTACGCGGCCGGGTCCTACGAGCAGTACTTC
>few|TRBJ2-1|-|TRBV20-1|13
CSARGLRYNEQFF
TGCAGTGCTAGAGGACTGAGGTACAATGAGCAGTTCTTC
>-|TRBJ2-6|TRBD1|TRBV25-1|18
CASSVGTGGLSGANVLTF
TGTGCCAGCAGCGTAGGGACAGGTGGACTCTCTGGGGCCAACGTCCTGACTTTC
>-|TRBJ2-7|-|TRBV5-6|14
CASSTDRRTYEQYF
TGTGCCAGCAGCACGGACCGAAGAACCTACGAGCAGTACTTC
>-|TRBJ2-3|-|TRBV7-2|17
CASSLAGTIIGTDTQYF
TGTGCCAGCAGCTTAGCGGGGACCATCATAGGCACAGATACGCAGTATTTT
>-|TRBJ2-2|TRBD1|TRBV7-9|15
CASSIRDRDTGELFF
TGTGCCAGCAGCATCCGGGACAGGGACACCGGGGAGCTGTTTTTT
>-|TRBJ2-5|TRBD2|TRBV4-3|18
CASSQYLELAAPQETQYF
TGCGCCAGCAGCCAGTATCTTGAACTAGCGGCGCCTCAAGAGACCCAGTACTTC
>-|TRBJ2-7|-|TRBV29-1|12
CSVKDAIYGQYF
TGCAGCGTCAAGGACGCGATATACGGGCAGTACTTC
>-|TRBJ2-2|-|TRBV28|15
CASSLRGPNTGELFF
TGTGCCAGCAGTTTAAGGGGCCCGAACACCGGGGAGCTGTTTTTT
>-|TRBJ2-1|-|TRBV29-1|14
CSVAPLTVDNEQFF
TGCAGCGTTGCCCCTTTGACAGTAGACAATGAGCAGTTCTTC
>-|TRBJ1-4|-|TRBV20-1|12
CSAPRPGEKLFF
TGCAGTGCCCCCCGGCCGGGTGAAAAACTGTTTTTT
>-|TRBJ1-1|-|TRBV5-1|15
CASSPDSRGNTEAFF
TGCGCCAGCAGCCCGGACAGCCGAGGGAACACTGAAGCTTTCTTT
>-|TRBJ2-4|-|TRBV12-3/TRBV12-4|15
CASSSNRADKNIQYF
TGTGCCAGCAGCTCCAACAGGGCAGACAAAAACATTCAGTACTTC
>few|TRBJ2-1|-|TRBV7-7|13
CAGSALQGHEQFF
TGTGCTGGCAGCGCATTGCAGGGGCATGAGCAGTTCTTC
>-|TRBJ1-4|-|TRBV4-1|13
CASSRPTNEKLFF
TGCGCCAGCAGCCGGCCAACTAATGAAAAACTGTTTTTT
>-|TRBJ2-1|TRBD1|TRBV28|13
CASSSMTGDEQFF
TGTGCCAGCAGTAGTATGACAGGGGATGAGCAGTTCTTC
>few|TRBJ2-3|-|TRBV4-3|15
CASSQATSNTDTQYF
TGCGCCAGCAGCCAAGCGACTAGTAACACAGATACGCAGTATTTT
>few|TRBJ2-5|-|TRBV7-2|14
CASTKGLARETQYF
TGTGCCAGCACCAAGGGGCTAGCGCGAGAGACCCAGTACTTC
>few|TRBJ2-5|-|TRBV7-8|15
CASSLASGLLETQYF
TGTGCCAGCAGCTTAGCGTCGGGGCTTTTAGAGACCCAGTACTTC
>few|TRBJ2-7|TRBD1|TRBV29-1|15
CSVVPSGTAEYEQYF
TGCAGCGTTGTCCCGTCCGGGACAGCTGAATACGAGCAGTACTTC
>few|TRBJ2-5|TRBD2|TRBV6-2/TRBV6-3|14
CASRGLAEVETQYF
TGTGCCAGCAGAGGACTAGCCGAAGTCGAGACCCAGTACTTC
>-|TRBJ2-2|TRBD2|TRBV27|15
CASSLFAGGTGELFF
TGTGCCAGCAGTTTATTCGCGGGAGGAACCGGGGAGCTGTTTTTT
>few|TRBJ2-1|TRBD2|TRBV7-8|16
CASSKTSGRESNEQFF
TGTGCCAGCAGCAAAACTAGCGGGAGGGAGAGCAATGAGCAGTTCTTC
>-|TRBJ1-6|-|TRBV3-1|14
CASSHPTGHSPLHF
TGTGCCAGCAGCCACCCCACAGGGCATTCACCCCTCCACTTT
>-|TRBJ2-2|-|TRBV2|14
CASQKPYPTGELFF
TGTGCCAGCCAAAAGCCCTATCCGACCGGGGAGCTGTTTTTT
>-|TRBJ2-3|TRBD1|TRBV29-1|15
CSVLTGTEGADTQYF
TGCAGCGTTCTCACCGGGACAGAAGGGGCAGATACGCAGTATTTT
>-|TRBJ1-4|-|TRBV3-1|17
CASSQGGPGPINEKLFF
TGTGCCAGCAGCCAAGGGGGTCCGGGCCCCATTAATGAAAAACTGTTTTTT
>few|TRBJ1-3|-|TRBV20-1|15
CSARVGRLRGNTIYF
TGCAGTGCTAGAGTGGGCCGCCTGAGGGGAAACACCATATATTTT
>-|TRBJ2-2|TRBD2|TRBV10-2|15
CASSETREWTGELFF
TGCGCCAGCAGTGAGACGCGGGAGTGGACCGGGGAGCTGTTTTTT
>-|TRBJ1-2|-|TRBV4-1|15
CASAQTVGSDYGYTF
TGCGCCAGCGCGCAAACCGTGGGGTCGGATTATGGCTACACCTTC
>-|TRBJ1-2|-|TRBV5-1|15
CASSLWGDGNYGYTF
TGCGCCAGCAGCTTGTGGGGGGACGGGAACTATGGCTACACCTTC
>-|TRBJ2-3|-|TRBV12-3/TRBV12-4|15
CASSFAGWSTDTQYF
TGTGCCAGCAGTTTTGCAGGTTGGAGCACAGATACGCAGTATTTT
>-|TRBJ2-7|-|TRBV27|17
CASSIGAGGGQRDEQYF
TGTGCCAGCAGTATAGGGGCAGGGGGTGGCCAGCGGGACGAGCAGTACTTC
>-|TRBJ2-4|TRBD2|TRBV3-1|15
CASIERESAKNIQYF
TGTGCCAGCATAGAGCGGGAGTCGGCCAAAAACATTCAGTACTTC
>-|TRBJ2-5|-|TRBV7-2|13
CASSSRVQETQYF
TGTGCCAGCAGCTCCCGCGTACAAGAGACCCAGTACTTC
>many|TRBJ2-3|-|TRBV24-1|17
CATSDLEGLMDTDTQYF
TGTGCCACCAGTGATTTAGAGGGTTTAATGGACACAGATACGCAGTATTTT